This entry describes one TCR beta chain. One junction end does not reproduce the germline sequence, and a read error may be involved. This sample stems from a study of OX40 agonist ivuxolimab in advanced cancers. Sequenced by immunoSEQ multiplex PCR; TCRdb stores in-frame clones only, minus some. The table shows 40,000 to 55,000 clones, with around 89% occurring only once. CDR3 length: 13 residues. The germline gives CDR1 MNHNS, CDR2 SASEGT. The specimen comprised CD4+ or CD8+ T cells sorted from blood, sampled in a trial of the OX40 agonist ivuxolimab. This sequence joins TRBV6-1 and TRBJ2-7; D gene uncertain. The TCR originated in an adult with an advanced solid tumor such as melanoma, head and neck, liver or kidney cancer. The CDR3 spells CASSEDQAVRALF. In DNA form, the CDR3 reads TGTGCCAGCAGTGAAGACCAGGCGGTCCGGGCTTTGTTC.